This TCR beta chain emerged from a study of human T cells and chemical hapten exposure. Whole-study context: Reading of the patch tests, which applied 0.01% DPC to the upper back, occurred at 6 days. Predominantly women, the patients had alopecia areata, totalis or universalis.

TCRdb passed the RACE reads through MiXCR, listing each CDR3 protein once. The table lists roughly 100,000 distinct CDR3 sequences, around 10% of them singletons. Time point indicated: patch test 1, 2 weeks after DPC sensitization. As for treatment: therapeutic diphenylcyclopropenone sensitization with weekly scalp DPC. Unmatched junction bases numbered 9, after V lost 5 bases and J lost 5 bases. The CDR3 spans 14 residues. Looked up from germline, CDR1 is DFQATT and CDR2 is SNEGSKA (reference sequence). In its sample, this clonotype was seen many times. Specimen: whole blood, collected in connection with sensitization to the hapten diphenylcyclopropenone (DPC). The TCR sequence derives from a woman in her 40s with alopecia areata. Some clones in this sample may be carry-over from other donors' samples. The chain is built from TRBV20-1 and TRBJ2-7; TRBD2 aligns across 10 bases. The DNA for the CDR3 is TGCAGTGCTGAGCCTTCCAGCGGGAGGGACGAGCAGTACTTC. Residues: CSAEPSSGRDEQYF.